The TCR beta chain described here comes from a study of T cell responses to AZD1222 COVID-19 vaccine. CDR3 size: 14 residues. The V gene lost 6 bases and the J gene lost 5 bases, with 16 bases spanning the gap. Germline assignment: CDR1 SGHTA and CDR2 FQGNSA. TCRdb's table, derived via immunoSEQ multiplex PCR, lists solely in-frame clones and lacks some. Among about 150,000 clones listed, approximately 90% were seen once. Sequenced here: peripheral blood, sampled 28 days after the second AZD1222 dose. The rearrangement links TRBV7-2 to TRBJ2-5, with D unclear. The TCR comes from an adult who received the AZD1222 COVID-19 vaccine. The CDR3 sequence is CASSFIMSVETQYF. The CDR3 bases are TGTGCCAGCAGTTTTATCATGAGTGTGGAGACCCAGTACTTC. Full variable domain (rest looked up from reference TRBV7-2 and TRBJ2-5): GAGVSQSPSNKVTEKGKDVELRCDPISGHTALYWYRQSLGQGLEFLIYFQGNSAPDKSGLPSDRFSAERTGGSVSTLTIQRTQQEDSAVYLCASSFIMSVETQYFGPGTRLLVL.